Listed here are 27 T cell receptor beta chains from one sample, sequenced in a study of T cell responses to AZD1222 COVID-19 vaccine listed by TCRdb under 2021. The library was generated by the immunoSEQ multiplex PCR assay. Entries here come from immuneACCESS through TCRdb and include only in-frame sequences with V and J called. Some clones fail to appear in such tables; in the studies checked, an unresolved V gene covers under half of the shortfall, and the cause of the remainder is unknown. The sample data list about 180,000 clones, and roughly nine tenths of these were observed just once. The ten largest account for about 1.6% of the sample. According to the study, the label for this sample's time point signals: baseline before first vaccination. Sequenced here: peripheral blood, sampled on day 0 of AZD1222 vaccination. All receptors derive from an adult in good health.

V and J are TRBV27 and TRBJ2-2; D might be TRBD1 (6 bases). Per the germline V gene, CDR1 is MNHEY and CDR2 is SMNVEV (reference sequence). This CDR3 comprises 13 residues. Trimming removed 7 bases from V and 3 bases from J, with 9 bases in between. The CDR3 loop is CASKRGYTGELFF. The CDR3 nucleotides read TGTGCCAGCAAGAGGGGGTACACCGGGGAGCTGTTTTTT.

The chain joins TRBV10-3 to TRBJ2-2; 8 nucleotides line up with TRBD2. V shed 10 bases, J shed 2 bases, and the junction held 15 bases outside the gene matches. CDR1 is ENHRY, CDR2 SYGVKD, per germline. This CDR3 has 17 amino acids. As DNA, the CDR3 is TGTGCCACCCGGGTCTTAGGCGGGGGGAGTAACACCGGGGAGCTGTTTTTT. As protein: CATRVLGGGSNTGELFF.

V and J are TRBV19 and TRBJ2-5, with D unresolved. Trimming shortened V by 9 bases and J by 5 bases, and 10 bases separated the two germline ends. The CDR3 runs to 11 residues. Looked up from germline, CDR1 is LNHDA and CDR2 is SQIVND (reference sequence). The CDR3 sequence is CASRLGETQYF. In DNA, the CDR3 is TGTGCCAGCCGACTTGGGGAGACCCAGTACTTC.

The chain links TRBV4-1 to TRBJ2-4; D is undetermined. The V end was cut by 4 bases, the J end by 7 bases, with 11 bases between. The CDR3 covers 13 residues. From germline, CDR1 is MGHRA and CDR2 YSYEKL. CDR3 bases: TGCGCCAGCAGCCTAGAGGTACGGAACATTCAGTACTTC. Amino acid sequence: CASSLEVRNIQYF.

This clone was picked up one time. The chain combines TRBV5-1 with TRBJ2-1, with TRBD2 matching 11 bases. Germline loops: CDR1 SGHRS, CDR2 YFSETQ. The CDR3 is 14 residues long. The junction had 6 bases not matched to a gene; V was cut back by 5 bases and J by 8 bases. DNA of the CDR3: TGCGCCAGCAGTAGCGGGGGGGCCATACATGAGCAGTTCTTC. Its protein product is CASSSGGAIHEQFF.

The chain employs TRBV29-1 and TRBJ1-2, with 7 positions matching TRBD1. Germline trimming cut 6 bases from V and 4 bases from J; bases unmatched to any gene: 11. Germline V gene lookup returns CDR1 SQVTM and CDR2 ANQGSEA. This CDR3 contains 14 residues. In DNA, the CDR3 is TGCAGCGTGGGGGGACAGCCACCGGGCTATGGCTACACCTTC. This encodes CSVGGQPPGYGYTF. The variable domain in full, with the rest retrieved from reference TRBV29-1 and TRBJ1-2, is SAVISQKPSRDICQRGTSLTIQCQVDSQVTMMFWYRQQPGQSLTLIATANQGSEATYESGFVIDKFPISRPNLTFSTLTVSNMSPEDSSIYLCSVGGQPPGYGYTFGSGTRLTVV.

This clone was seen a single time. The rearrangement uses TRBV24-1 and TRBJ1-2, with D maybe TRBD1 (5 bases). CDR3 length equals 14 residues. V lost 7 bases and J 0 bases, leaving 11 bases between the germline ends. From germline, CDR1 is KGHDR and CDR2 SFDVKD. CDR3: CATSDRESNYGYTF. The CDR3 DNA reads TGTGCCACCAGCGACAGAGAGTCTAACTATGGCTACACCTTC.

The J gene is TRBJ1-5, the V gene TRBV7-3; D gene uncertain. This CDR3 region has 19 residues. Trimming took 1 base from V and 0 from J, leaving 19 bases between them. Germline assignment: CDR1 SGHTA and CDR2 FQGTGA. The CDR3: CASSLIYGIWEPSNQPQHF. The DNA for the CDR3 is TGTGCCAGCAGCTTAATATACGGCATATGGGAACCTAGCAATCAGCCCCAGCATTTT.

This clone was seen more than once but under ten times. The J gene is TRBJ1-2, the V gene TRBV2; no clear D. Germline lookup yields CDR1 SNHLY and CDR2 FYNNEI. Trimming took 5 bases from V and 5 from J, leaving 12 bases between them. The CDR3 totals 13 residues. For the CDR3, the DNA is TGTGCCAGCAGTACAGCTCCCCCATATGGCTACACCTTC. Its translation: CASSTAPPYGYTF.

The V gene is TRBV2, the J gene TRBJ1-5; D may be TRBD1 (5 bases). Germline-derived CDR1 and CDR2 are SNHLY and FYNNEI. V lost 4 bases and J 2 bases, leaving 9 bases between the germline ends. CDR3 length equals 14 residues. The DNA for the CDR3 is TGTGCCAGCAGTGGGGCAGGGCGCAATCAGCCCCAGCATTTT. Protein: CASSGAGRNQPQHF.

J is TRBJ1-5 and V is TRBV28; D unclear. V was trimmed by 5 bases and J by 3 bases, leaving 14 bases between them. CDR1 is MDHEN, CDR2 SYDVKM, per germline. There are 15 residues in the CDR3. The CDR3 DNA reads as TGTGCCAGCAGTCCCCTCGGGCAGACCAATCAGCCCCAGCATTTT. Residues: CASSPLGQTNQPQHF.

The CDR3 reads CASSQSQTQYF. The CDR3 coding sequence is TGTGCCAGCAGCCAGAGTCAGACCCAGTACTTC. The chain uses TRBV3-1 (or the pseudogene TRBV3-2) and TRBJ2-5; D not resolved. The germline V gene encodes CDR1 LGHDT and CDR2 YNNKEL (reference sequence). The CDR3 spans 11 residues. Between the trimmed V and J ends, which lost 3 bases and 6 bases, there was a span of 5 bases.

The chain carries TRBV7-9 and TRBJ2-2, with 9 bases aligning to TRBD1. V gave up 5 bases and J gave up 6 bases; unmatched junction bases: 10. The CDR3 runs 16 residues. Per germline, CDR1 SEHNR and CDR2 FQNEAQ (reference sequence). CDR3 bases: TGTGCCAGCAGCGTCCTGACAGGGGGGCGAGCCGGGGAGCTGTTTTTT. Its protein product is CASSVLTGGRAGELFF. The whole variable domain, remainder taken from reference TRBV7-9 and TRBJ2-2, is DTGVSQNPRHKITKRGQNVTFRCDPISEHNRLYWYRQTLGQGPEFLTYFQNEAQLEKSRLLSDRFSAERPKGSFSTLEIQRTEQGDSAMYLCASSVLTGGRAGELFFGEGSRLTVL.

The chain is built from TRBV15 and TRBJ1-4, with TRBD1 as a possible D gene (6 bases). Trimming removed 0 bases from V and 5 bases from J, with 13 bases in between. The CDR3 length is 16 residues. CDR1 LNHNV and CDR2 YYDKDF come from the germline V gene (reference sequence). CDR3: CATSRDPGAVNEKLFF. CDR3 nucleotides: TGTGCCACCAGCAGAGATCCAGGGGCAGTAAATGAAAAACTGTTTTTT. Combining the CDR3 with reference TRBV15 and TRBJ1-4 gives the whole variable domain DAMVIQNPRYQVTQFGKPVTLSCSQTLNHNVMYWYQQKSSQAPKLLFHYYDKDFNNEADTPDNFQSRRPNTSFCFLDIRSPGLGDTAMYLCATSRDPGAVNEKLFFGSGTQLSVL.

The chain couples TRBV11-3 to TRBJ1-1, with D possibly being TRBD1 (5 bases). The CDR3 is 16 amino acids. Trimming removed 1 base from V and 1 base from J, with 13 bases in between. Germline loops: CDR1 SGHNT, CDR2 YENEEA. CDR3 protein: CASSLVDSRGNTEAFF. CDR3 DNA: TGTGCCAGCAGCTTAGTAGACAGTCGGGGGAACACTGAAGCTTTCTTT.

V is TRBV7-9 and J is TRBJ1-2; a weak D match, TRBD1 (5 bases). The CDR3 sequence is 14 residues long. Looked up from germline, CDR1 is SEHNR and CDR2 is FQNEAQ (reference sequence). Trimming pared 1 base from V and 5 bases from J, leaving 11 bases between. The CDR3 loop reads CASSLGGEVYGYTF. DNA of the CDR3: TGTGCCAGCAGCTTAGGAGGGGAAGTTTATGGCTACACCTTC. Based on the CDR3 plus reference TRBV7-9 and TRBJ1-2, the full variable domain is DTGVSQNPRHKITKRGQNVTFRCDPISEHNRLYWYRQTLGQGPEFLTYFQNEAQLEKSRLLSDRFSAERPKGSFSTLEIQRTEQGDSAMYLCASSLGGEVYGYTFGSGTRLTVV.

The chain is built from TRBV19 and TRBJ2-2; D remains unclear. This CDR3 contains 13 residues. Between the trimmed V and J ends, which lost 6 bases and 4 bases, there was a span of 9 bases. Germline CDR1 LNHDA, CDR2 SQIVND (reference sequence). The CDR3 nucleotides are TGTGCCAGTAGCGGCCCGACCACCGGGGAGCTGTTTTTT. This gives the protein CASSGPTTGELFF.

This chain uses TRBV4-1 with TRBJ1-2; 7 bases are a match to TRBD1. Germline V gene lookup returns CDR1 MGHRA and CDR2 YSYEKL. The CDR3 is 16 amino acids. Trimming at V came to 0 bases and at J to 4 bases, leaving 8 bases not matched to a gene. The CDR3 loop reads CASSQDENRGIYGYTF. In DNA, the CDR3 is TGCGCCAGCAGCCAAGATGAGAACAGGGGAATCTATGGCTACACCTTC.

This clone has a single count. Other nucleotide sequences from this sample produce the same CDR3. This chain links TRBV28 with TRBJ1-1, with D possibly TRBD1 on 6 matching bases. CDR1 is MDHEN, CDR2 SYDVKM, per germline. There are 14 residues in the CDR3. Trimming took 6 bases from V and 1 from J, leaving 12 bases between them. CDR3 bases: TGTGCCAGCAGCCTACAGGGCCCGAACACTGAAGCTTTCTTT. Its translation is CASSLQGPNTEAFF.

The chain carries TRBV6-5 and TRBJ1-5; D uncertain. Germline V CDR1 and CDR2: MNHEY, SVGAGI. Trimming left V 6 bases short and J 0 bases short, with 12 bases between. The CDR3 totals 15 residues. CDR3 loop: CASSGEGHSNQPQHF. The CDR3, as DNA: TGTGCCAGCAGCGGGGAGGGCCATAGCAATCAGCCCCAGCATTTT.

The rearrangement joins TRBV7-9 to TRBJ2-5, with D maybe TRBD1 (5 bases). The germline CDR1 and CDR2 sequences are SEHNR and FQNEAQ (reference sequence). Trimming removed 2 bases from V and 4 bases from J, with 17 bases in between. The CDR3 sequence is 16 residues long. The CDR3 protein is CASSLYAGPGAETQYF. The CDR3 DNA reads as TGTGCCAGCAGCTTATATGCAGGGCCTGGGGCAGAGACCCAGTACTTC.

The chain has TRBV16 and TRBJ1-1; D is unresolved. This CDR3 contains 15 residues. Germline lookup yields CDR1 KGHSY and CDR2 FQNENV. Trimming cost V 0 bases and J 1 base, with 9 bases left between them. CDR3 sequence (DNA): TGTGCCAGCAGCCAATCAAGGTTATCGAACACTGAAGCTTTCTTT. As protein: CASSQSRLSNTEAFF.

The chain is built from TRBV28 and TRBJ2-3; possibly TRBD2 for D (5 bases). The germline gives CDR1 MDHEN, CDR2 SYDVKM. The CDR3 is made up of 16 amino acids. The V end was cut by 1 base, the J end by 3 bases, with 14 bases between. CDR3 nucleotide sequence: TGTGCCAGCAGTTTATTTGCTCTTCGGGGAACAGATACGCAGTATTTT. This translates into CASSLFALRGTDTQYF.

The chain uses TRBV7-8 and TRBJ2-5; 9 nucleotides agree with TRBD2. Germline values: CDR1 SGHVS, CDR2 FQNEAQ. This CDR3 is built from 16 residues. The V segment lost 5 bases and the J segment 4 bases; nucleotides outside the gene matches: 11. The CDR3 DNA reads TGTGCCAGCAGCCCCCCGGGCACTAGCGGGTTAGAGACCCAGTACTTC. Amino acids: CASSPPGTSGLETQYF.

The V and J genes are TRBV5-1 and TRBJ2-6; D call uncertain. V was shortened by 2 bases and J by 2 bases, with 17 bases between the two germline ends. Germline loops: CDR1 SGHRS, CDR2 YFSETQ. The CDR3 has 18 residues. CDR3 nucleotide sequence: TGCGCCAGCAGCTTTCGTTCCCAAGAGGTAACTGGGGCCAACGTCCTGACTTTC. This sequence encodes CASSFRSQEVTGANVLTF.

This clone was found once. The chain couples TRBV19 to TRBJ1-6; TRBD1 matches at 7 bases. The CDR3 is 14 amino acids. Germline assignment: CDR1 LNHDA and CDR2 SQIVND (reference sequence). The junction had 6 bases not matched to a gene; V was cut back by 8 bases and J by 5 bases. Here the CDR3 DNA reads TGTGCCAGTTCCCAGGACAGGCATAATTCACCCCTCCACTTT. Protein sequence: CASSQDRHNSPLHF.

J is TRBJ1-5 and V is TRBV7-2; TRBD1 is a possible D gene (6 bases). The CDR3 totals 14 residues. Per the germline V gene, CDR1 is SGHTA and CDR2 is FQGNSA. V was trimmed by 5 bases and J by 7 bases, leaving 15 bases between them. In DNA form, the CDR3 reads TGTGCCAGCAGCCGTAACAGGGAGTGGCAGCCCCAGCATTTT. Its translation: CASSRNREWQPQHF.